The rows below give T cell receptor beta chains drawn from one sample of a study of cytomegalovirus exposure and HLA in healthy donors. Generated by immunoSEQ multiplex PCR, the TCRdb table keeps only in-frame clones and is missing some. The profile covers 250,000 to 350,000 clones, with 80% to 90% appearing a single time and roughly 4% taken by the ten largest. Sequencing was performed on PBMCs. These receptors were taken from a man aged 40-49 years in good health and CMV-seropositive. CDR3s include the opening cysteine and the closing phenylalanine or tryptophan. The D gene is left open where the match is weak. Part of the rows lack a size; the others show once, few, many or a class for expanded clones.

d_call	v_call	clone_size	j_call	cdr3_aa	cdr3_nt
TRBD2	TRBV7-2	.	TRBJ2-1	CASSLGTSWSSYNEQFF	TGTGCCAGCAGCTTAGGGACTAGCTGGAGCTCCTACAATGAGCAGTTCTTC
.	TRBV6-5	.	TRBJ2-1	CASSFTANSFYNEQFF	TGTGCCAGCAGTTTTACAGCCAATTCCTTCTACAATGAGCAGTTCTTC
TRBD1	TRBV18	once	TRBJ1-1	CASSPPDRGAFF	TGTGCCAGCTCACCACCGGACAGGGGAGCTTTCTTT
TRBD2	TRBV7-2	once	TRBJ2-7	CASSAPRLAGDYEQYF	TGTGCCAGCAGCGCGCCGAGACTAGCGGGGGACTACGAGCAGTACTTC
.	TRBV15	.	TRBJ1-4	CATSSSWGGGEGEKLFF	TGTGCCACCAGCAGTTCCTGGGGCGGGGGGGAAGGTGAAAAACTGTTTTTT
.	TRBV28	once	TRBJ1-2	CASSSRQTFSYGYTF	TGTGCCAGCAGTTCACGGCAGACTTTTTCCTATGGCTACACCTTC
.	TRBV11-2	.	TRBJ1-5	CASSLGDYSNQPQHF	TGTGCCAGCAGCTTAGGAGATTATAGCAATCAGCCCCAGCATTTT
.	TRBV19	.	TRBJ2-6	CASSFLRGPGANVLTF	TGTGCCAGTAGTTTTCTCAGGGGACCTGGGGCCAACGTCCTGACTTTC
.	TRBV7-3	once	TRBJ2-5	CASSLSVDQETQYF	TGTGCCAGCAGCTTATCAGTTGACCAAGAGACCCAGTACTTC
TRBD2	TRBV4-2	.	TRBJ2-4	CASSQELAGGSKNIQYF	TGTGCCAGCAGCCAAGAACTAGCGGGAGGTAGCAAAAACATTCAGTACTTC
.	TRBV27	few	TRBJ1-2	CASRLLAGPYGYTF	TGTGCCAGCAGACTACTGGCAGGGCCCTATGGCTACACCTTC
TRBD2	TRBV28	.	TRBJ2-3	CASSRTSAADTQYF	TGTGCCAGCAGCCGGACTAGCGCAGCAGATACGCAGTATTTT
.	TRBV13	.	TRBJ2-1	CASSLGASWYNEQFF	TGTGCCAGCAGCTTAGGTGCTAGTTGGTACAATGAGCAGTTCTTC
TRBD2	TRBV4-2	.	TRBJ2-1	CASSQEGPAGVHNEQFF	TGTGCCAGCAGCCAAGAGGGTCCAGCGGGAGTTCACAATGAGCAGTTCTTC
.	TRBV2	once	TRBJ2-7	CASRDFYEQYF	TGTGCCAGCAGGGACTTCTACGAGCAGTACTTC
.	TRBV19	.	TRBJ2-1	CASRSGGNEQFF	TGTGCCAGTAGGTCCGGCGGCAATGAGCAGTTCTTC
TRBD1	TRBV6-1	once	TRBJ1-3	CASSERGQFGNTIYF	TGTGCCAGCAGTGAACGGGGACAGTTCGGAAACACCATATATTTT
.	TRBV28	.	TRBJ1-5	CASSFQGPKYQPQHF	TGTGCCAGCAGTTTCCAGGGGCCGAAATATCAGCCCCAGCATTTT
.	TRBV28	once	TRBJ2-7	CASSRTATTYEQYF	TGTGCCAGCAGTCGAACCGCTACTACCTACGAGCAGTACTTC
TRBD2	TRBV15	.	TRBJ2-1	CATQPRLAGEQFF	TGTGCCACCCAACCTAGGCTAGCGGGTGAGCAGTTCTTC
TRBD2	TRBV7-9	.	TRBJ2-1	CASSLKAGHEQFF	TGTGCCAGCAGCTTAAAAGCGGGACATGAGCAGTTCTTC
.	TRBV18	.	TRBJ2-4	CASSPLWRDPRAKNIQYF	TGTGCCAGCTCACCCCTTTGGCGGGACCCCAGAGCCAAAAACATTCAGTACTTC
.	TRBV7-3	.	TRBJ2-2	CASSLTSGPNTGELFF	TGTGCCAGCAGCTTGACCAGCGGGCCGAACACCGGGGAGCTGTTTTTT
.	TRBV25-1	few	TRBJ1-1	CASSDMNTEAFF	TGTGCCAGCAGTGATATGAACACTGAAGCTTTCTTT
.	TRBV6-5	.	TRBJ2-7	CASSTRLEIDYEQYF	TGTGCCAGCAGTACCCGACTAGAGATAGACTACGAGCAGTACTTC
TRBD1	TRBV7-2	.	TRBJ1-5	CASSRDRGYQPQHF	TGTGCCAGCAGCCGGGACAGGGGATATCAGCCCCAGCATTTT
.	TRBV7-9	.	TRBJ2-5	CASSFRSEAETQYF	TGTGCCAGCAGCTTTCGGTCTGAGGCGGAGACCCAGTACTTC
TRBD1	TRBV5-4	.	TRBJ2-1	CASSLLFRDRGDNEQFF	TGTGCCAGCAGCTTGCTCTTCCGGGACAGGGGGGACAATGAGCAGTTCTTC
.	TRBV19	.	TRBJ1-5	CASSFFNQPQHF	TGTGCCAGTAGTTTCTTTAATCAGCCCCAGCATTTT
TRBD1	TRBV4-1	.	TRBJ1-5	CASSPLQGDQPQHF	TGCGCCAGCAGCCCACTACAGGGGGATCAGCCCCAGCATTTT
TRBD1	TRBV28	.	TRBJ1-5	CASSWDRDNQPQHF	TGTGCCAGCAGTTGGGACAGGGATAATCAGCCCCAGCATTTT
.	TRBV5-1	.	TRBJ2-5	CASSHDSSQETQYF	TGCGCCAGCAGCCATGACAGCTCCCAGGAGACCCAGTACTTC
.	TRBV18	.	TRBJ1-4	CASSPPTREKLFF	TGTGCCAGCTCACCACCGACGCGGGAAAAACTGTTTTTT